Presented here are 23 T cell receptor beta chains from one specimen sequenced in a study of blood T cell repertoires in COVID-19. The assay was immunoSEQ multiplex PCR, and TCRdb's table has in-frame clones only and misses some. The sample yields roughly 200,000 clones, 80% to 90% seen once. The sequenced material came from peripheral blood. The receptors shown here come from a man aged 55 to 69 with acute or convalescent COVID-19.

The chain links TRBV6-5 to TRBJ2-7, with 9 bases lining up with TRBD2. The CDR3 runs to 15 residues. Germline-derived CDR1 and CDR2 are MNHEY and SVGAGI. Losses at the gene ends were 2 bases for V and 6 bases for J; bases not matched to a gene: 8. DNA for the CDR3: TGTGCCAGCAGTTACCCTTATGGTAGCGGGAGCGAGCAGTACTTC. This sequence encodes CASSYPYGSGSEQYF.

The V and J genes are TRBV5-4 and TRBJ2-7, with 9 nucleotides matching TRBD2. This CDR3 has 15 amino acids. CDR1 is SGHNT, CDR2 YYREEE, per germline (reference sequence). The J segment lost 3 bases and the V segment lost 5 bases, leaving 9 bases of the junction unmatched. The CDR3 nucleotides read TGTGCCAGCAGGCCATCGCTAGCGGGGAACTACGAGCAGTACTTC. Protein: CASRPSLAGNYEQYF. Full variable domain (outside the CDR3, taken from reference TRBV5-4 and TRBJ2-7): ETGVTQSPTHLIKTRGQQVTLRCSSQSGHNTVSWYQQALGQGPQFIFQYYREEENGRGNFPPRFSGLQFPNYSSELNVNALELDDSALYLCASRPSLAGNYEQYFGPGTRLTVT.

The gene calls are TRBV9 and TRBJ2-1; 16 nucleotides line up with TRBD2. The CDR3 totals 18 residues. The trim removed 0 bases at V and 10 bases at J, leaving 10 bases unmatched. Germline V gene lookup returns CDR1 SGDLS and CDR2 YYNGEE. The CDR3 DNA is TGTGCCAGCAGCGTAGCCGGGGGGACTAGCGGGAGGGCCGGAGAGCAGTTCTTC. Translating gives CASSVAGGTSGRAGEQFF.

This clone was seen only once. The gene calls are TRBV5-4 and TRBJ2-1; D unclear. CDR1 SGHNT and CDR2 YYREEE come from the germline V gene (reference sequence). V lost 1 base and J 0 bases, leaving 17 bases between the germline ends. The CDR3 has 18 amino acids. In DNA form, the CDR3 reads TGTGCCAGCAGCTTGACAATAGCTTCTTTAAGCTCCTACAATGAGCAGTTCTTC. It translates to CASSLTIASLSSYNEQFF.

The sample holds a few counts of this clone. The genes are TRBV6-1 and TRBJ1-1, with 10 positions matching TRBD1. Per the germline V gene, CDR1 is MNHNS and CDR2 is SASEGT. V lost 3 bases and J lost 5; bases outside the gene matches: 9. The CDR3 has 16 residues. CDR3 loop: CASSDKTGGYGTEAFF. DNA of the CDR3: TGTGCCAGCAGTGATAAGACAGGGGGCTATGGAACTGAAGCTTTCTTT.

The CDR3 spells CASSGRTLGNEQFF. The CDR3 bases are TGTGCCAGCAGCGGGAGGACGTTAGGGAATGAGCAGTTCTTC. This chain uses TRBV9 with TRBJ2-1, with D maybe TRBD2 (5 bases). This CDR3 spans 14 amino acids. V lost 3 bases and J 7 bases, leaving 14 bases between the germline ends. Germline V lookup: CDR1 SGDLS, CDR2 YYNGEE.

This chain uses TRBV13 with TRBJ2-1, with 9 bases fitting TRBD2. Trimming removed 5 bases from V and 1 base from J; junction bases left unmatched: 15. The length of the CDR3 is 19 residues. The germline CDR1 and CDR2 sequences are PRHDT and FYEKMQ (reference sequence). CDR3 in DNA: TGTGCCAGCAGCATCCGGGACAGTGAGCGGGAGGTATCCTACAATGAGCAGTTCTTC. This sequence encodes CASSIRDSEREVSYNEQFF. The variable domain in full, completed from reference TRBV13 and TRBJ2-1, reads AAGVIQSPRHLIKEKRETATLKCYPIPRHDTVYWYQQGPGQDPQFLISFYEKMQSDKGSIPDRFSAQQFSDYHSELNMSSLELGDSALYFCASSIRDSEREVSYNEQFFGPGTRLTVL.

This clone was seen once. The V call is TRBV2, the J call TRBJ2-3; D might be TRBD1 (6 bases). Germline V gene lookup returns CDR1 SNHLY and CDR2 FYNNEI. This CDR3 contains 15 residues. Between the trimmed V and J ends, which lost 7 bases and 0 bases, there was a span of 14 bases. The CDR3 protein is CASNEDSSSTDTQYF. CDR3 nucleotide sequence: TGTGCCAGCAACGAGGACAGTTCTAGCACAGATACGCAGTATTTT.

The chain recombines TRBV29-1 with TRBJ2-7, with D possibly TRBD1 on 6 matching bases. Germline V gene lookup returns CDR1 SQVTM and CDR2 ANQGSEA. The CDR3 loop spans 13 amino acids. Trimming took 1 base from V and 4 from J, leaving 11 bases between them. The CDR3, as DNA: TGCAGCGTTGAAGTACAGGGAAAGTACGAGCAGTACTTC. Translation: CSVEVQGKYEQYF.

J is TRBJ1-4 and V is TRBV7-2, with D hard to call. The ends were cut back, 1 base at V and 8 bases at J, with 17 bases in the middle. Germline lookup yields CDR1 SGHTA and CDR2 FQGNSA. The CDR3 totals 16 residues. The CDR3 loop reads CASSLEGSSRREKLFF. The CDR3 DNA sequence: TGTGCCAGCAGCTTAGAGGGATCCAGTAGGAGGGAAAAACTGTTTTTT.

This sequence joins TRBV28 and TRBJ2-7, with a weak D call TRBD2 (6 bases). The CDR3 has 15 amino acids. CDR1 is MDHEN, CDR2 SYDVKM, per germline. V gave up 6 bases and J gave up 3 bases, with 18 bases separating them. CDR3 region: CASRRGDRANYEQYF. Written as DNA, the CDR3 is TGTGCCAGCAGGCGCGGGGACCGGGCCAACTACGAGCAGTACTTC.

The chain carries TRBV12-3 or TRBV12-4 and TRBJ1-1; D is unclear. There are 12 residues in the CDR3. Trimming removed 6 bases from V and 5 bases from J, with 10 bases in between. This CDR3 is CASRRVGTEAFF. As DNA, the CDR3 is TGTGCCAGCAGGAGGGTAGGAACTGAAGCTTTCTTT.

The rearrangement joins TRBV28 to TRBJ1-2; the D gene is possibly TRBD1 (5 bases). The V and J ends lost 6 bases and 1 base respectively, with 12 bases between them. Germline lookup yields CDR1 MDHEN and CDR2 SYDVKM. This CDR3 is built from 14 residues. This CDR3 reads CASSLRQRNYGYTF. The CDR3 DNA reads TGTGCCAGCAGCCTCCGACAGCGTAACTATGGCTACACCTTC.

The rearrangement uses TRBV13 and TRBJ2-1, with 8 nucleotides matching TRBD2. From germline, CDR1 is PRHDT and CDR2 FYEKMQ (reference sequence). Losses at the gene ends were 0 bases for V and 9 bases for J; bases not matched to a gene: 10. The length of the CDR3 is 16 residues. CDR3 loop: CASSLGSGGVTSEQFF. CDR3 nucleotide sequence: TGTGCCAGCAGCTTAGGCTCCGGGGGGGTAACTAGTGAGCAGTTCTTC.

The chain recombines TRBV2 with TRBJ2-1; D ambiguous. CDR1 and CDR2 from the germline V gene are SNHLY and FYNNEI. The CDR3 extends over 15 amino acids. Deletions cut 6 bases from V and 3 bases from J, with 15 bases between. The CDR3 reads CASRARLGGYNEQFF. CDR3 bases: TGTGCCAGCAGAGCACGACTCGGCGGCTACAATGAGCAGTTCTTC. Looking up the rest from reference TRBV2 and TRBJ2-1 gives the full variable domain: EPEVTQTPSHQVTQMGQEVILRCVPISNHLYFYWYRQILGQKVEFLVSFYNNEISEKSEIFDDQFSVERPDGSNFTLKIRSTKLEDSAMYFCASRARLGGYNEQFFGPGTRLTVL.

The gene calls are TRBV28 and TRBJ2-7, with 11 bases identical to TRBD1. Germline CDR1 and CDR2: MDHEN and SYDVKM. The junction had 16 bases not matched to a gene; V was cut back by 8 bases and J by 4 bases. The CDR3 contains 17 residues. The CDR3, as DNA: TGTGCCAGCTCCAACCATGCCGGGACAGGGGGACGGTACGAGCAGTACTTC. Protein: CASSNHAGTGGRYEQYF.

The chain combines TRBV18 with TRBJ1-2; D might be TRBD1 (6 bases). V lost 2 bases, J lost 1 base, and 8 bases lay in between. The CDR3 runs to 14 residues. From germline, CDR1 is KGHSH and CDR2 LQKENI. CDR3: CASSPTGNNYGYTF. In DNA form, the CDR3 reads TGTGCCAGCTCACCAACAGGGAATAACTATGGCTACACCTTC.

The chain links TRBV19 to TRBJ2-7; TRBD1 agrees at 7 bases. V was clipped by 3 bases and J by 3 bases; unmatched bases: 11. CDR1 is LNHDA, CDR2 SQIVND, per germline (reference sequence). There are 16 residues in the CDR3. The CDR3 DNA reads as TGTGCCAGTAGTATCCGCTCCCGAGGGGGCGGCTACGAGCAGTACTTC. Translated, it gives CASSIRSRGGGYEQYF.

This rearrangement joins TRBV7-6 to TRBJ2-7; TRBD2 matches 10 bases. Germline-derived CDR1 and CDR2 are SGHVS and FNYEAQ. V lost 1 base, J lost 6 bases, and 6 bases stayed unmatched. The CDR3 contains 15 residues. The chain's CDR3 is CASSLEPAGGREQYF. CDR3 nucleotide sequence: TGTGCCAGCAGCTTAGAGCCAGCGGGAGGGCGCGAGCAGTACTTC.

J is TRBJ1-2 and V is TRBV6-5, with a possible D match to TRBD1 (5 bases). This CDR3 has 15 residues. Germline V gives CDR1 MNHEY, CDR2 SVGAGI. V was shortened by 6 bases and J by 1 base, with 15 bases between the two germline ends. This CDR3 is CASSHDRTINYGYTF. CDR3 nucleotides: TGTGCCAGCAGCCACGACAGAACTATTAACTATGGCTACACCTTC.

The chain has TRBV11-2 and TRBJ2-1; 9 positions match TRBD1. The CDR3 extends over 16 amino acids. Germline assignment: CDR1 SGHAT and CDR2 FQNNGV. Trimming cost V 5 bases and J 6 bases; bases outside gene matches: 11. The CDR3 reads CASSKEVGQGFNEQFF. DNA for the CDR3: TGTGCCAGCAGCAAAGAGGTGGGACAGGGTTTCAATGAGCAGTTCTTC.

The V call is TRBV6-5, the J call TRBJ1-3; D unclear. Germline loops: CDR1 MNHEY, CDR2 SVGAGI. The CDR3 covers 14 residues. V lost 6 bases, J lost 1 base, and 10 bases lay in between. This CDR3 is CASSSDTSGNTIYF. The CDR3 DNA follows: TGTGCCAGCAGCTCTGACACTTCTGGAAACACCATATATTTT.

Notes on this clone: Mismatch with germline at one junction end may stem from a read error. The genes are TRBV18 and TRBJ2-1; D may be TRBD1 (6 bases). CDR3 length: 16 residues. Germline V gene sequence: CDR1 KGHSH, CDR2 LQKENI. The CDR3 DNA reads TGTGCCAGCTCCCCACCGGACAGCGGATCTTACAATGAGCAGTTCTTC. Translation gives CASSPPDSGSYNEQFF.